This T cell receptor (beta chain) was sequenced in a study of blood T cells in healthy people across ages. Through a sample-barcoded 5' primer and a J-beta primer mix, a second PCR was run for 7 to 11 cycles. A tag from a template-switch adaptor with 12 random nucleotides marked each cDNA molecule. TCRdb redid the calling of the 5' RACE reads with MiXCR, one entry per CDR3 protein. The repertoire includes around 1,000,000 distinct CDR3 sequences, approximately 25% of them detected once, and approximately 0.79% sits in the top ten. Germline CDR1 and CDR2: SQVTM and ANQGSEA. The CDR3 is made up of 14 amino acids. V lost 5 bases to trimming and J lost 0 bases, with 13 bases between them. Study observations and caveats: Whereas aged donors had fewer naive CD4+ cells, long-lived donors had more of them and higher diversity.

As regards this clonotype: Its antigen is unknown.

These data were also filed under a second study, of T cells of mothers and their children. That work adds: Normalized overlap was always slightly, never significantly, higher in related than unrelated mother-child pairs. T cell clones that were persistent and microchimeric went undetected.

This TCR was sampled from a girl aged 2 to 9 in good health. The chain is built from TRBV29-1 and TRBJ1-1; D not resolved. Sequencing input: blood. The CDR3 sequence: CSVLLGPMNTEAFF. The CDR3 DNA reads TGCAGCGTTTTGTTAGGTCCCATGAACACTGAAGCTTTCTTT.